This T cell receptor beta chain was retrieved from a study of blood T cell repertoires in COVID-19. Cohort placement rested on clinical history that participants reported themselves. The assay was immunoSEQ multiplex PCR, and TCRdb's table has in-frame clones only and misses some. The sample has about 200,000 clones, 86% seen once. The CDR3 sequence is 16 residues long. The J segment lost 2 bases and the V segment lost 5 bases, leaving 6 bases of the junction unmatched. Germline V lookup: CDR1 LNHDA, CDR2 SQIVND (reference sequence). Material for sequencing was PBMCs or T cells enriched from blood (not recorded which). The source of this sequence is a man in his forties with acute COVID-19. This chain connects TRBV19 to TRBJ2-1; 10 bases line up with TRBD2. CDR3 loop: CASSRTLAGAYNEQFF. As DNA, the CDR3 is TGTGCCAGTAGTCGGACCCTAGCGGGGGCCTACAATGAGCAGTTCTTC.